The 9 T cell receptor beta chains presented below share a single source sample, sequenced in a study of blood T cell repertoires in COVID-19. The assay was immunoSEQ multiplex PCR, and TCRdb's table has in-frame clones only and misses some. Of about 82,000 clones in the sample, 75% to 90% are singletons; the top ten hold 12%. The specimen sequenced was peripheral blood. These receptors all come from a woman aged 35 to 49 with active or convalescent COVID-19.

The genes are TRBV6-5 and TRBJ1-1; D is possibly TRBD1 (6 bases). From germline, CDR1 is MNHEY and CDR2 SVGAGI. The CDR3 runs 15 residues. Trimming stripped 6 bases from V and 2 bases from J, with 16 bases between. The CDR3 DNA sequence: TGTGCCAGCAGGTCCCTTGAGGGGGATAACACTGAAGCTTTCTTT. It is translated as CASRSLEGDNTEAFF.

The chain combines TRBV27 with TRBJ1-5; D unclear. The CDR3 runs to 15 residues. CDR1 is MNHEY and CDR2 is SMNVEV in the germline V gene (reference sequence). V lost 5 bases, J lost 0 bases, and 11 bases lay in between. The DNA for the CDR3 is TGTGCCAGCAGTCCTCGGAGTTATAGCAATCAGCCCCAGCATTTT. Translated: CASSPRSYSNQPQHF.

This chain links TRBV11-3 with TRBJ2-2; the D gene is possibly TRBD1 (5 bases). Trimming took off 3 bases at V and 2 bases at J, with 7 bases between the two ends. CDR3 length: 14 residues. From germline, CDR1 is SGHNT and CDR2 YENEEA. This CDR3 is CASSFQGNTGELFF. In DNA form, the CDR3 reads TGTGCCAGCAGCTTTCAGGGAAACACCGGGGAGCTGTTTTTT.

J is TRBJ1-1 and V is TRBV29-1; D gene unclear. Germline loops: CDR1 SQVTM, CDR2 ANQGSEA. This CDR3 spans 14 amino acids. V was clipped by 6 bases and J by 7 bases, with 21 bases between them. CDR3 sequence (DNA): TGCAGCGTGGAGCACTTTAGCCGAGTTAATGAAGCTTTCTTT. Translation: CSVEHFSRVNEAFF.

V usage is TRBV28 and J usage is TRBJ1-5, with 8 bases that match TRBD1. The V gene's germline CDR1 is MDHEN and CDR2 SYDVKM. The CDR3 consists of 16 residues. J lost 3 bases, V lost 6 bases, and 10 bases had no gene match. The DNA of the CDR3 is TGTGCCAGCAGCGGGAGACAGGGGAGTTTCAATCAGCCCCAGCATTTT. It is translated as CASSGRQGSFNQPQHF.

The chain recombines TRBV5-5 with TRBJ2-2; a weak D match, TRBD2 (6 bases). Trimming took 0 bases from V and 5 from J, leaving 17 bases between them. Germline loops: CDR1 SGHKS, CDR2 YYEKEE (reference sequence). The CDR3 sequence is 17 residues long. As DNA, the CDR3 is TGTGCCAGCAGCTTGGCCCCTTTCGGGAGCGAGACCGGGGAGCTGTTTTTT. Its protein is CASSLAPFGSETGELFF. Full variable domain (outside the CDR3, taken from reference TRBV5-5 and TRBJ2-2): DAGVTQSPTHLIKTRGQQVTLRCSPISGHKSVSWYQQVLGQGPQFIFQYYEKEERGRGNFPDRFSARQFPNYSSELNVNALLLGDSALYLCASSLAPFGSETGELFFGEGSRLTVL.

This chain uses TRBV6-2 or TRBV6-3 with TRBJ2-7, with 7 nucleotides matching TRBD1. There are 15 residues in the CDR3. Germline-derived CDR1 and CDR2 are MNHEY and SVGEGT. Germline trimming cut 4 bases from V and 0 bases from J; bases unmatched to any gene: 6. CDR3 region: CASSSGQPFSYEQYF. The CDR3, as DNA: TGTGCCAGCAGTTCGGGACAGCCCTTCTCCTACGAGCAGTACTTC.

This chain links TRBV28 with TRBJ1-5, with 12 bases aligning to TRBD1. The CDR3 totals 15 residues. Germline CDR1 MDHEN, CDR2 SYDVKM. The V gene end was trimmed by 9 bases and the J gene end by 6 bases; junction bases not matched to a gene: 9. This chain's CDR3 is CASNWGQGAGQPQHF. The CDR3 DNA sequence: TGTGCCAGTAATTGGGGACAGGGGGCAGGTCAGCCCCAGCATTTT. The variable domain in full, with the rest retrieved from reference TRBV28 and TRBJ1-5, is DVKVTQSSRYLVKRTGEKVFLECVQDMDHENMFWYRQDPGLGLRLIYFSYDVKMKEKGDIPEGYSVSREKKERFSLILESASTNQTSMYLCASNWGQGAGQPQHFGDGTRLSIL.

This clone showed up just a few times. The chain has TRBV4-2 and TRBJ2-3, with 8 bases aligning to TRBD1. The CDR3 covers 14 residues. Germline V gene lookup returns CDR1 LGHNA and CDR2 YNFKEQ. The V segment lost 4 bases and the J segment 14 bases; nucleotides outside the gene matches: 14. Here the CDR3 reads CASSPLGVQGGLYF. DNA for the CDR3: TGTGCCAGCAGCCCGTTAGGGGTACAGGGGGGCCTGTATTTT.